This record concerns one TCR beta chain sequence. The sample comes from a study of blood T cell repertoires in COVID-19. This CDR3 has 14 residues. The trim removed 3 bases at V and 6 bases at J, leaving 4 bases unmatched. Germline V gives CDR1 SGDLS, CDR2 YYNGEE. Using immunoSEQ multiplex PCR, the repertoire was profiled, and TCRdb retains in-frame clones only, with some absent. Here the sample spans about 180,000 clones, about 79% being singletons. The gene calls are TRBV9 and TRBJ2-3, with TRBD1 identical over 10 bases. Source material: peripheral blood. The TCR sequence derives from a woman in her 70s with acute or convalescent COVID-19. CDR3 nucleotides: TGTGCCAGCAGCGCCGACAGGGGGCCCGATACGCAGTATTTT. Translating it yields CASSADRGPDTQYF.